A single sample gave rise to the 10 T cell receptor beta chains below, sequenced in a study of blood T cell repertoires in COVID-19. Produced via immunoSEQ multiplex PCR; TCRdb's table is partial and in-frame only. The sample holds approximately 200,000 clones, around 87% seen once. The specimen sequenced was PBMCs or T cells enriched from blood (not recorded which). The receptors shown here come from a woman under 40 who had recovered from COVID-19.

This clone is a singleton in its sample. CDR3 region: CASSQVYNRRREKLFF. The CDR3 nucleotides read TGCGCCAGCAGCCAAGTTTATAACAGGCGGAGAGAAAAACTGTTTTTT. This sequence joins TRBV4-1 and TRBJ1-4; D is possibly TRBD1 (5 bases). The CDR3 has 16 residues. The germline gives CDR1 MGHRA, CDR2 YSYEKL. Trimming shortened V by 1 base and J by 8 bases, and 17 bases separated the two germline ends.

This clone occurred a few times. V is TRBV7-9 and J is TRBJ1-2; maybe TRBD1 (5 bases). CDR3 length equals 14 residues. V dropped 5 bases and J dropped 4 bases, with 14 bases sitting between them. CDR1 SEHNR and CDR2 FQNEAQ come from the germline V gene (reference sequence). The CDR3, as DNA: TGTGCCAGCAGCACCCCGGGGGGAACCTATGGCTACACCTTC. Translating it yields CASSTPGGTYGYTF.

The chain recombines TRBV19 with TRBJ2-5, with 15 bases lining up with TRBD2. The CDR3 totals 18 residues. V lost 4 bases to trimming and J lost 4 bases; unmatched junction nucleotides: 10. Germline CDR1 and CDR2: LNHDA and SQIVND (reference sequence). The CDR3 loop is CASSTTGLAGGGAETQYF. In DNA, the CDR3 is TGTGCCAGTAGTACGACGGGACTAGCGGGAGGCGGGGCAGAGACCCAGTACTTC. The full variable domain, completed using reference TRBV19 and TRBJ2-5, is DGGITQSPKYLFRKEGQNVTLSCEQNLNHDAMYWYRQDPGQGLRLIYYSQIVNDFQKGDIAEGYSVSREKKESFPLTVTSAQKNPTAFYLCASSTTGLAGGGAETQYFGPGTRLLVL.

This chain links TRBV18 with TRBJ1-1; possible D gene TRBD1, 5 bases. Germline CDR1 and CDR2: KGHSH and LQKENI. With 4 bases removed from V and 3 bases from J, the gap between germline ends came to 9 bases. The CDR3 extends over 13 amino acids. This CDR3 is CASSRGGYTEAFF. CDR3 nucleotides: TGTGCCAGCTCACGGGGCGGCTACACTGAAGCTTTCTTT.

Here the CDR3 DNA reads TGTGCCATCAGTACGGGGGGCACTCACTACGAGCAGTACTTC. Translated, it gives CAISTGGTHYEQYF. The V and J genes are TRBV10-3 and TRBJ2-7; TRBD2 might be the D (7 bases). Germline V lookup: CDR1 ENHRY, CDR2 SYGVKD. Between the trimmed V and J ends, which lost 5 bases and 3 bases, there was a span of 14 bases. The CDR3 has 14 amino acids.

This clone occurred once. The chain has TRBV6-5 and TRBJ1-6; D not certain. In germline, CDR1 is MNHEY, CDR2 SVGAGI. Trimming left V 0 bases short and J 7 bases short, with 13 bases between. The CDR3 is made up of 16 amino acids. The CDR3 here is CASSYSGGRGNSPLHF. The CDR3 DNA is TGTGCCAGCAGTTACTCTGGCGGGCGGGGAAATTCACCCCTCCACTTT.

The rearrangement uses TRBV18 and TRBJ1-2; TRBD1 matches 7 bases. V gave up 1 base and J gave up 0 bases; unmatched junction bases: 2. There are 15 residues in the CDR3. Per germline, CDR1 KGHSH and CDR2 LQKENI. CDR3 loop: CASSPRTGSNYGYTF. The CDR3 coding sequence is TGTGCCAGCTCACCACGGACAGGTTCTAACTATGGCTACACCTTC.

V and J are TRBV9 and TRBJ2-1, with TRBD1 matching over 9 bases. Trimming at V came to 4 bases and at J to 7 bases, leaving 15 bases not matched to a gene. This CDR3 is built from 17 residues. Looked up from germline, CDR1 is SGDLS and CDR2 is YYNGEE. The CDR3 coding sequence is TGTGCCAGCAGCCGCAACCTACAGGGGGCGCTAAGGAATGAGCAGTTCTTC. It codes for CASSRNLQGALRNEQFF.

The chain carries TRBV5-1 and TRBJ1-4; 10 positions match TRBD1. The CDR3 contains 14 residues. Germline CDR1 is SGHRS and CDR2 is YFSETQ. The V and J ends lost 2 bases and 8 bases, in that order; junction bases with no gene match: 3. The CDR3: CASSLDRGHEKLFF. Written as DNA, the CDR3 is TGCGCCAGCAGCTTAGACAGGGGGCACGAAAAACTGTTTTTT.

J is TRBJ1-5 and V is TRBV6-5, with 8 bases lining up with TRBD1. V shed 6 bases, J shed 4 bases, and the junction held 8 bases outside the gene matches. This CDR3 contains 15 residues. Germline values: CDR1 MNHEY, CDR2 SVGAGI. DNA of the CDR3: TGTGCCAGCAGATCCGACAGGGGAAAGAATCAGCCCCAGCATTTT. Its protein is CASRSDRGKNQPQHF.